The present TCR beta chain was sequenced within a study of shared clonotypes between healthy human individuals. Looking at the study overall: Two women and a few men aged 18 to 49 served as donors. Points from the study as a whole: Blood was the sole source, and tissue repertoires probably differ. Memory subsets generally showed smaller estimated richness than naive subsets did.

Here immunoSEQ multiplex PCR was the method, and the copy in TCRdb shows in-frame clones only, minus some. Found here are about 110,000 clones, 68% of them singletons; the top ten hold approximately 23%. Healthy HIV-negative adults without recent acute infections or vaccinations served as donors. As regards this clone: Its antigen is not identified.

CDR3 length equals 13 residues. Unmatched junction bases numbered 5, after V lost 10 bases and J lost 5 bases. The V gene's germline CDR1 is SSHAT and CDR2 FNYEAQ (reference sequence). Sequencing was done on a sample of memory CD8+ T cells sorted from blood. Sample subset: CD45RO+ cells pooled with CCR7-negative TemRA cells. This TCR was recovered from a woman in her thirties in good health. This chain uses TRBV7-7 with TRBJ2-1; 10 positions match TRBD1. The CDR3 reads CAIGTGVHNEQFF. The CDR3 DNA reads as TGTGCCATCGGGACAGGGGTACACAATGAGCAGTTCTTC. Full variable domain (outside the CDR3, taken from reference TRBV7-7 and TRBJ2-1): GAGVSQSPRYKVTKRGQDVTLRCDPISSHATLYWYQQALGQGPEFLTYFNYEAQPDKSGLPSDRFSAERPEGSISTLTIQRTEQRDSAMYRCAIGTGVHNEQFFGPGTRLTVL.